The 15 T cell receptor beta chains presented below share a single source sample, sequenced in a study of OX40 agonist ivuxolimab in advanced cancers. The protocol was immunoSEQ multiplex PCR, while the TCRdb copy is restricted to in-frame clones and leaves out a portion. The table records tens of thousands of clones, around 83% of them present only once. This sample comprised CD4+ or CD8+ T cells sorted from blood, obtained in a trial of the OX40 agonist ivuxolimab. Receptor source: an adult with an advanced solid tumor such as melanoma, head and neck, liver or kidney cancer.

The rearrangement uses TRBV6-1 and TRBJ1-5; a weak D match, TRBD1 (6 bases). There are 16 residues in the CDR3. V was trimmed by 3 bases and J by 2 bases, leaving 14 bases between them. The V gene's germline CDR1 is MNHNS and CDR2 SASEGT. In DNA form, the CDR3 reads TGTGCCAGCAGTGAGAGGGGGGAAGTGGGCAATCAGCCCCAGCATTTT. Translated: CASSERGEVGNQPQHF.

This clone was seen a few times. The rearrangement uses TRBV9 and TRBJ2-1; D possibly corresponds to TRBD2 (6 bases). The CDR3 contains 15 residues. Germline CDR1 reads SGDLS; CDR2 reads YYNGEE. Deletions cut 4 bases from V and 8 bases from J, with 19 bases between. The chain's CDR3 is CASSNRDSLGDEQFF. As DNA, the CDR3 is TGTGCCAGCAGCAACCGGGACTCCCTCGGGGATGAGCAGTTCTTC.

The rearrangement uses TRBV7-8 and TRBJ2-1, with TRBD2 matching over 8 bases. The CDR3 is made up of 16 amino acids. Germline V gene sequence: CDR1 SGHVS, CDR2 FQNEAQ. The trim removed 2 bases at V and 9 bases at J, leaving 12 bases unmatched. CDR3 nucleotides: TGTGCCAGCAGCTTACGGCTCTCCGGACTAGCAGGTGAGCAGTTCTTC. This gives the protein CASSLRLSGLAGEQFF.

The chain employs TRBV7-2 and TRBJ1-5, with D hard to call. The CDR3 consists of 15 residues. Germline CDR1 and CDR2: SGHTA and FQGNSA. V lost 5 bases, J lost 3 bases, and 14 bases lay in between. CDR3 sequence (DNA): TGTGCCAGCAGCCCTGCGGTGGGGATCAATCAGCCCCAGCATTTT. Its protein product is CASSPAVGINQPQHF.

The rearrangement links TRBV5-5 to TRBJ2-1; TRBD1 aligns across 9 bases. V trimming: 2 bases; J trimming: 9 bases; junction bases outside the gene matches: 9. The germline gives CDR1 SGHKS, CDR2 YYEKEE (reference sequence). The length of the CDR3 is 15 residues. CDR3 protein: CASSLLDRGLGEQFF. In nucleotides, the CDR3 is TGTGCCAGCAGCTTATTGGACAGGGGCTTGGGTGAGCAGTTCTTC.

This sequence joins TRBV7-9 and TRBJ2-2; TRBD1 matches 7 bases. J gave up 0 bases and V 6 bases, and 4 bases lay outside the gene matches. CDR1 and CDR2 (germline): SEHNR, FQNEAQ (reference sequence). The length of the CDR3 is 15 residues. CDR3 amino acids: CASRPGQTNTGELFF. In DNA, the CDR3 is TGTGCCAGCAGACCGGGACAGACGAACACCGGGGAGCTGTTTTTT.

The V and J genes are TRBV4-3 and TRBJ2-1, with 9 bases lining up with TRBD2. The germline V gene has CDR1 LGHNA and CDR2 YSLEER. The length of the CDR3 is 16 residues. V dropped 3 bases and J dropped 4; count of bases not matched to a gene: 7. CDR3 sequence: CASSQGAGGSYNEQFF. The CDR3 DNA sequence: TGCGCCAGCAGCCAGGGAGCGGGAGGATCGTACAATGAGCAGTTCTTC.

This rearrangement joins TRBV18 to TRBJ2-7; D is undetermined. Trimming took off 0 bases at V and 4 bases at J, with 7 bases between the two ends. CDR1 and CDR2 (germline): KGHSH, LQKENI. CDR3 length: 13 residues. The CDR3, as DNA: TGTGCCAGCTCACCACCCGCTAGTTACGAGCAGTACTTC. Translating gives CASSPPASYEQYF.

V gene TRBV10-3 combines with J gene TRBJ2-3; 8 positions agree with TRBD2. Trimming removed 7 bases from V and 6 bases from J; junction bases left unmatched: 12. CDR1 and CDR2 from the germline V gene are ENHRY and SYGVKD. This CDR3 region has 15 residues. The CDR3 region is CAINPAGTRGDTQYF. The CDR3 DNA reads TGTGCCATCAACCCGGCCGGGACTAGAGGCGATACGCAGTATTTT.

The chain carries TRBV5-1 and TRBJ2-5; TRBD2 matches at 12 bases. The junction had 2 bases not matched to a gene; V was cut back by 3 bases and J by 5 bases. CDR1 is SGHRS and CDR2 is YFSETQ in the germline V gene. CDR3 length: 14 amino acids. This CDR3 reads CASSYTSGGETQYF. CDR3 bases: TGCGCCAGCAGCTATACTAGCGGGGGGGAGACCCAGTACTTC. The whole variable domain, remainder taken from reference TRBV5-1 and TRBJ2-5, is KAGVTQTPRYLIKTRGQQVTLSCSPISGHRSVSWYQQTPGQGLQFLFEYFSETQRNKGNFPGRFSGRQFSNSRSEMNVSTLELGDSALYLCASSYTSGGETQYFGPGTRLLVL.

The rearrangement uses TRBV5-4 and TRBJ2-5, with D perhaps matching TRBD2 (5 bases). V was cut by 0 bases and J by 5 bases, with 8 bases left in between. This CDR3 is built from 13 residues. Looked up from germline, CDR1 is SGHNT and CDR2 is YYREEE (reference sequence). This CDR3 reads CASSLGGRETQYF. The CDR3 nucleotides read TGTGCCAGCAGCTTGGGAGGGCGGGAGACCCAGTACTTC.

The chain employs TRBV5-1 and TRBJ1-1; D possibly corresponds to TRBD1 (6 bases). V lost 4 bases to trimming and J lost 3 bases, with 13 bases between them. Germline loops: CDR1 SGHRS, CDR2 YFSETQ. The CDR3 is 14 residues long. CDR3 loop: CASSSWTDYTEAFF. CDR3 DNA sequence: TGCGCCAGCAGCAGCTGGACAGACTACACTGAAGCTTTCTTT.

The chain joins TRBV5-1 to TRBJ2-3; D remains unclear. The CDR3 spans 15 residues. Germline-derived CDR1 and CDR2 are SGHRS and YFSETQ. The ends were cut back, 7 bases at V and 4 bases at J, with 19 bases in the middle. The CDR3 loop reads CASGLSVDVADTQYF. The CDR3 nucleotides are TGCGCCAGCGGCCTGAGCGTGGATGTGGCAGATACGCAGTATTTT.

The chain uses TRBV28 and TRBJ1-1; weak D call: TRBD1 (6 bases). CDR1 and CDR2 (germline): MDHEN, SYDVKM. The V end was cut by 5 bases, the J end by 4 bases, with 17 bases between. The CDR3 covers 15 residues. CDR3 in DNA: TGTGCCAGCAGTCTACAGGGCGTGGTGGGCACTGAAGCTTTCTTT. The encoded protein is CASSLQGVVGTEAFF.

With respect to this clone: Additional DNA sequences in this sample encode the identical CDR3. The CDR3 is CSVTGTGAVGTEAFF. The CDR3 region has the DNA TGCAGCGTAACCGGGACAGGGGCAGTTGGCACTGAAGCTTTCTTT. The chain couples TRBV29-1 to TRBJ1-1, with TRBD1 matching 10 bases. Looked up from germline, CDR1 is SQVTM and CDR2 is ANQGSEA. Germline trimming cut 6 bases from V and 4 bases from J; bases unmatched to any gene: 11. CDR3 length: 15 residues.